This TCR beta chain was profiled in a study of blood T cell repertoires in COVID-19. Germline CDR1 SQVTM, CDR2 ANQGSEA. The CDR3 runs to 13 residues. Trimming cost V 8 bases and J 3 bases, with 16 bases left between them. Some clones are missing from TCRdb's copy, which holds only in-frame ones; the method was immunoSEQ multiplex PCR. Among 150,000 to 200,000 clones listed, 80% were seen once. V is TRBV29-1 and J is TRBJ1-1, with a weak D call TRBD1 (6 bases). This sequence originates from a man in his sixties who had been exposed to COVID-19. Sequenced material: PBMCs or T cells enriched from blood (not recorded which). CDR3 DNA: TGCAGCATAAAAATTTACAGGGACACTGAAGCTTTCTTT. This encodes CSIKIYRDTEAFF.